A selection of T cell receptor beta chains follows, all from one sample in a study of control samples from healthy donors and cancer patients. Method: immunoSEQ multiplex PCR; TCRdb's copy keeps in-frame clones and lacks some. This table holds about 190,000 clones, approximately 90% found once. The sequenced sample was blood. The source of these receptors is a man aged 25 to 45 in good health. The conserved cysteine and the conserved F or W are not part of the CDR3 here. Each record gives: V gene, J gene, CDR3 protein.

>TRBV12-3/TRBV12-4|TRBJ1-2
ASNQDRGNGYT
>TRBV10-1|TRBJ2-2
ASSGPGKGLTGELF
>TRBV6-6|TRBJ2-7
ASSGETYEQY
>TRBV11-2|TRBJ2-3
ASSPPSSLADTQY
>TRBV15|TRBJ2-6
ATSTSRGAGANVLT
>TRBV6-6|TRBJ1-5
ASRTGHLDQPQH
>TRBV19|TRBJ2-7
ASRRDREGSYEQY
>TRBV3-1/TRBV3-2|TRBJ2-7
ASSQEGSVNSYEQY
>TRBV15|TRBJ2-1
ATMTSGINEQF
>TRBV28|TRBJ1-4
ASSSRYNEKLF
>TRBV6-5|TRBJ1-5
ASSYLGGQPQH
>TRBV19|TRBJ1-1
ASSIQGSTEAF
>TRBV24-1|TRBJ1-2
ATSDFPGSHGYT
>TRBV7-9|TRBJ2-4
ASSSAGIQY